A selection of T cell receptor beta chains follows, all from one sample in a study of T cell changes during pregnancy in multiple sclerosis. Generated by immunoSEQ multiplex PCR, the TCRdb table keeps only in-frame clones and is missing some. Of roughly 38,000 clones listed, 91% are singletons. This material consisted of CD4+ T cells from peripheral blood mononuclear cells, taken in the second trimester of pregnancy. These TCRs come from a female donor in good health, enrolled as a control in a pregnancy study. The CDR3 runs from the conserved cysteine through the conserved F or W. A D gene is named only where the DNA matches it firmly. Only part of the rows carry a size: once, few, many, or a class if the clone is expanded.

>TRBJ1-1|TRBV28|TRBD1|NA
CASSSRDRGMNTEAFF
TGTGCCAGCAGTTCCCGGGACAGGGGGATGAACACTGAAGCTTTCTTT
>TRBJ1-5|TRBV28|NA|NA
CASSLGGSNQPQHF
TGTGCCAGCAGTTTAGGCGGTAGCAATCAGCCCCAGCATTTT
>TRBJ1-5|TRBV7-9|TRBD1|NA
CAITQGAFSAAQPQHF
TGTGCCATTACACAGGGGGCGTTCAGTGCGGCTCAGCCCCAGCATTTT
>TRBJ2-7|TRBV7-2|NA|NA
CASSALAPEQYF
TGTGCCAGCAGCGCCCTAGCTCCCGAGCAGTACTTC
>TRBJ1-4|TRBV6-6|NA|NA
CASKRGGPSNEKLFF
TGTGCCAGCAAGCGGGGGGGTCCGTCTAATGAAAAACTGTTTTTT
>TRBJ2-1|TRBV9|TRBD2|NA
CASSVVSGGAGEQFF
TGTGCCAGCAGCGTAGTCAGCGGGGGGGCAGGTGAGCAGTTCTTC
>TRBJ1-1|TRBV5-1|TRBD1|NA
CASSPDRGVIRDTEAFF
TGCGCCAGCAGCCCGGACAGGGGGGTAATTAGGGACACTGAAGCTTTCTTT
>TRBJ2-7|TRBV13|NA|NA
CASSLGRGSYEQYF
TGTGCCAGCAGCTTAGGCCGAGGCTCCTACGAGCAGTACTTC
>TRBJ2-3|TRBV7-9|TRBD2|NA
CASTLTSGSTDTQYF
TGTGCCAGCACCCTGACTAGCGGGAGCACAGATACGCAGTATTTT
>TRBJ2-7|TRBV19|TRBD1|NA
CASSPYWTGVNYEQYF
TGTGCCAGTAGTCCATACTGGACAGGAGTCAACTACGAGCAGTACTTC
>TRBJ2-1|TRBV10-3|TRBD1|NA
CAISEGGQITYNEQFF
TGTGCCATCAGTGAAGGGGGACAGATAACCTACAATGAGCAGTTCTTC
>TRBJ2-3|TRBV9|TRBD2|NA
CASQLAGGTDTQYF
TGTGCCAGTCAACTAGCGGGGGGGACAGATACGCAGTATTTT
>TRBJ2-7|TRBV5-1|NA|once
CASSLGGPSYEQYF
TGCGCCAGCAGCTTAGGGGGTCCAAGCTACGAGCAGTACTTC
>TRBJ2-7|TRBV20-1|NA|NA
CSAPRRYEQYF
TGCAGTGCCCCGCGTCGCTACGAGCAGTACTTC
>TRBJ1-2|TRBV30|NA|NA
CAWGTDYGYTF
TGTGCCTGGGGAACAGACTATGGCTACACCTTC
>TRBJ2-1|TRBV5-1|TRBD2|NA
CASSPAERGANEQFF
TGCGCCAGCAGCCCGGCGGAGCGGGGGGCTAATGAGCAGTTCTTC
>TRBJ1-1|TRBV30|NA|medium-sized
CAWSVGGALNTEAFF
TGTGCCTGGAGTGTGGGGGGGGCCCTAAACACTGAAGCTTTCTTT
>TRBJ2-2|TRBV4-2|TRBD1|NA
CASSHPDRAGGELFF
TGTGCCAGCAGCCACCCGGACAGGGCCGGCGGGGAGCTGTTTTTT
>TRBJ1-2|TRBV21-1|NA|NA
CASSKKGAGGFNRDGHYGYTF
TGTGCCAGCAGCAAAAAGGGAGCGGGAGGGTTTAACCGAGACGGGCACTATGGCTACACCTTC
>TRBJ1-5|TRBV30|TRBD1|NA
CAWSRRDRGINSNQPQHF
TGTGCCTGGAGTCGGCGGGACAGGGGGATCAATAGCAATCAGCCCCAGCATTTT
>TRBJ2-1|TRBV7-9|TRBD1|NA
CASSLDLGRGPGNEQFF
TGTGCCAGCAGCTTAGATCTGGGCAGGGGGCCGGGGAATGAGCAGTTCTTC
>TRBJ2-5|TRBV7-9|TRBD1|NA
CASSPSDRGETQYF
TGTGCCAGCAGCCCCTCGGACAGGGGAGAGACCCAGTACTTC
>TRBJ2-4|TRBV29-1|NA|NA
CSVSGIAKNIQYF
TGCAGCGTTTCCGGGATAGCCAAAAACATTCAGTACTTC
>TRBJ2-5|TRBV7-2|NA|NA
CASSLAREAGETQYF
TGTGCCAGCAGCTTAGCCCGGGAAGCCGGGGAGACCCAGTACTTC
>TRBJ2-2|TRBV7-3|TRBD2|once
CASSLIGREGTGELFF
TGTGCCAGCAGCTTAATAGGCAGGGAGGGCACCGGGGAGCTGTTTTTT
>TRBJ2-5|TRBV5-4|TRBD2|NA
CASSLGLAPETQYF
TGTGCCAGCAGCTTGGGACTAGCCCCAGAGACCCAGTACTTC
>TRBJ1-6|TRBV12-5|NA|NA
CASGLVCPRGFWDSPLHF
TGTGCTAGTGGTTTGGTATGTCCTCGGGGTTTTTGGGATTCACCCCTCCACTTT
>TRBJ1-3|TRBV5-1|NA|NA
CASSFLSTDAPSGNTIYF
TGCGCCAGCAGCTTTCTCTCGACTGATGCTCCCTCTGGAAACACCATATATTTT
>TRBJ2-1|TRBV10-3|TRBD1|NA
CAISEFGTGGAGGQFF
TGTGCCATCAGTGAGTTCGGGACAGGGGGCGCCGGGGGGCAGTTCTTC
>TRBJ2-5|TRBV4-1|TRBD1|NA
CASSQGLGQGQETQYF
TGCGCCAGCAGCCAAGGTCTCGGACAGGGCCAAGAGACCCAGTACTTC
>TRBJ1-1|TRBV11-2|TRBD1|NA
CASSLVWTGRNTEAFF
TGTGCCAGCAGCTTAGTCTGGACAGGTCGGAACACTGAAGCTTTCTTT
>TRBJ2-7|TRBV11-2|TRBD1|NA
CASSSAGTGVREQYF
TGTGCCAGCAGCTCGGCCGGGACAGGGGTTCGCGAGCAGTACTTC
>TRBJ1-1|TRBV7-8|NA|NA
CASSPQSLRGEAFF
TGTGCCAGCAGCCCCCAGTCTCTAAGGGGCGAAGCTTTCTTT
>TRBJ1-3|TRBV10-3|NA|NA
CAISETAGNTIYF
TGTGCCATCAGTGAGACAGCCGGAAACACCATATATTTT
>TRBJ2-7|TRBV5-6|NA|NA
CASSFRALTYEQYF
TGTGCCAGCAGCTTCCGAGCGTTAACCTACGAGCAGTACTTC
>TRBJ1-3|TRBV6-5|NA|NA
CASRLDTAVNTIYF
TGTGCCAGCAGGCTCGACACGGCTGTAAACACCATATATTTT
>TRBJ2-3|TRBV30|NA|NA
CAWSLGGVTDTQYF
TGTGCCTGGAGTCTAGGGGGGGTTACAGATACGCAGTATTTT
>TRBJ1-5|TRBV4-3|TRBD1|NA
CASSPNRGEAYSNQPQHF
TGCGCCAGCAGCCCAAACAGGGGAGAGGCCTATAGCAATCAGCCCCAGCATTTT
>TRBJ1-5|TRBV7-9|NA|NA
CASSSSVSNQPQHF
TGTGCCAGCAGCTCTAGTGTTAGCAATCAGCCCCAGCATTTT
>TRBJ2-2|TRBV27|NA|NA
CASSLRTGELFF
TGTGCCAGCAGTTTACGGACCGGGGAGCTGTTTTTT
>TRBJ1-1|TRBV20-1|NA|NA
CSAGDTEAFF
TGCAGTGCCGGGGATACTGAAGCTTTCTTT
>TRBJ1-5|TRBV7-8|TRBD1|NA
CASSLIRTGIGGQPQHF
TGTGCCAGCAGCTTAATTAGGACAGGGATAGGAGGTCAGCCCCAGCATTTT
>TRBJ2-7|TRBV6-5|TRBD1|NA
CASSLPGQGYEQYF
TGTGCCAGCAGCCTGCCGGGACAGGGGTACGAGCAGTACTTC
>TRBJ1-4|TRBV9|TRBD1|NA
CASSDTGGPNEKLFF
TGTGCCAGCAGCGACACAGGGGGACCTAATGAAAAACTGTTTTTT
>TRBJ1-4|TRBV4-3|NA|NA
CASSQDTGVDSSNEKLFF
TGCGCCAGCAGCCAAGATACGGGGGTCGACAGCTCCAATGAAAAACTGTTTTTT
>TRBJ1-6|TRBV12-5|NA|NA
CASGLSSYSSPLHF
TGTGCTAGTGGTTTGAGCTCCTATAGTTCACCCCTCCACTTT
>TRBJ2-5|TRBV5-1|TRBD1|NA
CASSGTGTATYQETQYF
TGCGCCAGCAGCGGCACCGGGACAGCTACATACCAAGAGACCCAGTACTTC